This T cell receptor beta chain was documented in a study of identical twins. MiXCR, run by TCRdb on the 5' RACE reads, gives a single entry per CDR3 protein. The sample shows 1.5 million to 2 million distinct CDR3 sequences, less than 40% of them seen only once. Germline V gives CDR1 MGHRA, CDR2 YSYEKL. Trimming took off 0 bases at V and 1 base at J, with 12 bases between the two ends. This CDR3 has 16 amino acids. The study, taken as a whole, reports: Not following the same donors, the study drew its conclusions from cross-sectional statistical analysis. Models predicted too little out-of-frame TCR alpha sharing in monozygotic twins. Cord blood beta clonotypes present at high abundance carried fewer insertions; no such pattern appeared in memory repertoires.

With regard to this clonotype: The antigen remains undetermined.

The sample was cord blood. The chain carries TRBV4-1 and TRBJ2-5; no clear D gene. This sequence originates from a newborn girl in good health. In nucleotides, the CDR3 is TGCGCCAGCAGCCAAGATCCCGGACGTACCCAAGAGACCCAGTACTTC. Translated, it gives CASSQDPGRTQETQYF.